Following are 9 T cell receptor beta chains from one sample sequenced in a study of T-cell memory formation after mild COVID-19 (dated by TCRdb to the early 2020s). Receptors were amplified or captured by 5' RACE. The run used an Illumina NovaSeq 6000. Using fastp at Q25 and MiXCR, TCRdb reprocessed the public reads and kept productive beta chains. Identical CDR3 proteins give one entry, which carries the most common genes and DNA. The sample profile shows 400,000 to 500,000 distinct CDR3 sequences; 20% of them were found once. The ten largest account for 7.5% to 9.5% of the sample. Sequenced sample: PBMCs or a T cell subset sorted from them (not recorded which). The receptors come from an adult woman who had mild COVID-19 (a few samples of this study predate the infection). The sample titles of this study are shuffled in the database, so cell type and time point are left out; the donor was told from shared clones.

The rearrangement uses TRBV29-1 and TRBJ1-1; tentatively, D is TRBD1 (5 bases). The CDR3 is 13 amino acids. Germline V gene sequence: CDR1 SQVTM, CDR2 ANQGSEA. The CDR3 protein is CGAKGRDKTEAFF. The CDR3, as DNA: TGCGGCGCAAAGGGCAGGGATAAGACTGAAGCTTTCTTT.

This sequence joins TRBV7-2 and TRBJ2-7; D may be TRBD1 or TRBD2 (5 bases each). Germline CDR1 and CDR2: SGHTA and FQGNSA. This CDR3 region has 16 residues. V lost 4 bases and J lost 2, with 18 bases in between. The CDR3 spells CASSSVGAADPYEQYF. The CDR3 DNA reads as TGTGCCAGCAGCTCAGTCGGGGCAGCGGACCCCTACGAGCAGTACTTC.

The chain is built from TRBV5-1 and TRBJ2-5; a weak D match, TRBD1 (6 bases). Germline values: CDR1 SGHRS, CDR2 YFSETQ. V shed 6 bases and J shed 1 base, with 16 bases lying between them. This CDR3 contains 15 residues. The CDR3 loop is CASTPAPGAQETQYF. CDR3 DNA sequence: TGCGCCAGCACCCCTGCCCCAGGGGCCCAAGAGACCCAGTACTTC.

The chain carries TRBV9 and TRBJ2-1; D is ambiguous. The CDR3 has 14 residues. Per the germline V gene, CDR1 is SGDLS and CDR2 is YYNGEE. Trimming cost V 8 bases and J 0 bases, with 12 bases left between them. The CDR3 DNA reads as TGTGCCAGTACTTTAGGAAGCTCCTACAATGAGCAGTTCTTC. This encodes CASTLGSSYNEQFF.

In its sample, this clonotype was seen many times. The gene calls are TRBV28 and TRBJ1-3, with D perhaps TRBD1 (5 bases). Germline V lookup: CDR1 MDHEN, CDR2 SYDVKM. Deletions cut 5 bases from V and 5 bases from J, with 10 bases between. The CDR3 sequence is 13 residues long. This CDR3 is CASSLGTRNTIYF. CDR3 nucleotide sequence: TGTGCCAGCAGTCTTGGGACTCGAAACACCATATATTTT.

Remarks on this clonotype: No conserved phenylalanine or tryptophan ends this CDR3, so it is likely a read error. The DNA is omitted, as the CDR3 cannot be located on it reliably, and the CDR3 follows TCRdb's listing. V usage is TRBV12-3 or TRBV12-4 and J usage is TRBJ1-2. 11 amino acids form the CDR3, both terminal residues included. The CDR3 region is CASSLGYGLRI.

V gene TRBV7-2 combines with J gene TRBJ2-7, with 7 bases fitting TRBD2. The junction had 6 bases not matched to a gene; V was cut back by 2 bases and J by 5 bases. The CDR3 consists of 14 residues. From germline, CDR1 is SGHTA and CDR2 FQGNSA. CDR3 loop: CASSLKRDGNEQYF. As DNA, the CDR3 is TGTGCCAGCAGCTTAAAGCGGGACGGCAACGAGCAGTACTTC.

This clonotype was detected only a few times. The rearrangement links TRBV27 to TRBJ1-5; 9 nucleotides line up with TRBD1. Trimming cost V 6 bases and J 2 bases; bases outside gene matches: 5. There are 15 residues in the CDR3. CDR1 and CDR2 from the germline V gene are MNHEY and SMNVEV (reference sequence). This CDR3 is CASSTGGSGNQPQHF. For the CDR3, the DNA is TGTGCCAGCAGCACAGGGGGCTCGGGCAATCAGCCCCAGCATTTT.

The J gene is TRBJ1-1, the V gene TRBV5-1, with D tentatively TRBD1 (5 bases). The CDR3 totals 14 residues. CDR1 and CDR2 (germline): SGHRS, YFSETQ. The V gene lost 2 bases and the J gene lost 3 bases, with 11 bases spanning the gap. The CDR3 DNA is TGCGCCAGCAGCTTAGGGGAGCGGGACACTGAAGCTTTCTTT. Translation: CASSLGERDTEAFF.